This T cell receptor (beta chain) emerged from a study of post-analysis software for immune sequencing data. Looking at the study overall: Relapsing-remitting, secondary progressive and progressive-relapsing forms of multiple sclerosis all featured among disease courses. Study conclusions and caveats: Significantly decreased normalized Chao1 diversity was recorded for multiple sclerosis patients relative to controls. By F measure, samples from a shared preparation batch strongly co-clustered. Five TRBV segments were significantly more frequent in patients than in controls. TRBV5-6, TRBV5-1 and TRBV20-1 were among these segments.

TCR beta libraries were prepared from cDNA with unique molecular identifiers. Roughly 450,000 cDNA molecules came from 1 to 10 million T cells. TCRdb fed the PCR reads into MiXCR, producing one record per CDR3 protein. This sample has about 200,000 distinct CDR3 sequences, with approximately 29% found just once. A word on this clonotype: Its antigen remains unidentified. A much larger clone differs from this one at a single base, so this may be a read error.

Trimming took 5 bases from V and 0 from J; bases not matched to a gene: 10. Germline V gene data show CDR1 as DFQATT and CDR2 as SNEGSKA (reference sequence). This CDR3 has 17 residues. V is TRBV20-1 and J is TRBJ1-5, with TRBD1 matching over 10 bases. The receptor was isolated from a girl under 18 with multiple sclerosis. Sequencing was performed on blood. The chain's CDR3 is CSAPHRQGALSNQPQHF. Written as DNA, the CDR3 is TGCAGTGCTCCACACCGACAGGGGGCTCTTAGCAATCAGCCCCAGCATTTT.